This paragraph covers one TCR beta chain sequence. Profiling relied on immunoSEQ multiplex PCR, and the TCRdb table lists in-frame clones only, not all of them. The table lists 200,000 to 250,000 clones, under 95% of them singletons. These data are taken from a study of blood T cell repertoires in COVID-19. This CDR3 spans 14 amino acids. Per germline, CDR1 KGHSH and CDR2 LQKENI. With V trimmed by 3 bases and J by 4 bases, 0 bases remained unmatched. The clonotype was recovered from a woman aged 18 to 35 who had recovered from COVID-19. The chain employs TRBV18 and TRBJ2-3; 11 bases agree with TRBD1. What was sequenced was PBMCs or T cells enriched from blood (not recorded which). CDR3 sequence (DNA): TGTGCCAGCTCACCGGGACAGGGGGCAGATACGCAGTATTTT. It encodes CASSPGQGADTQYF.